This entry describes one T cell receptor beta chain. Its antigen is as yet unknown. The data were taken from a study of vaccination and CD4 T cells after COVID-19. Study-wide context: Median draw time for post-COVID samples was approximately 94 days post-diagnosis (range 35 to 161). Stimulation of cells relied on overlapping spike peptides derived from SARS-CoV-2, HCoV-NL63, HCoV-OC43 and HCoV-229E.

The treatment was: approximately 9-day PBMC culture with coronavirus spike peptide pools or control peptides (ViraFEST assay). From germline, CDR1 is MGHRA and CDR2 YSYEKL. V lost 4 bases and J lost 8; bases outside the gene matches: 7. The CDR3 runs to 14 residues. The assay that was used to sequence DNA from cultured CD4+ T cells was the Oncomine TCR Beta short-read assay. TCRdb re-called the PCR reads with MiXCR, one entry per CDR3 protein. This table has around 12,000 distinct CDR3 sequences, more than 65% appearing once. The receptor's source is a human donor who had recovered from COVID-19. The sequenced material came from CD4+ T cells from blood, cultured in vitro. This rearrangement joins TRBV4-1 to TRBJ2-2; 7 bases fit TRBD1. In DNA, the CDR3 is TGCGCCAGCAGCCTGGGACAGATAGCTGGGGAGCTGTTTTTT. It specifies CASSLGQIAGELFF.